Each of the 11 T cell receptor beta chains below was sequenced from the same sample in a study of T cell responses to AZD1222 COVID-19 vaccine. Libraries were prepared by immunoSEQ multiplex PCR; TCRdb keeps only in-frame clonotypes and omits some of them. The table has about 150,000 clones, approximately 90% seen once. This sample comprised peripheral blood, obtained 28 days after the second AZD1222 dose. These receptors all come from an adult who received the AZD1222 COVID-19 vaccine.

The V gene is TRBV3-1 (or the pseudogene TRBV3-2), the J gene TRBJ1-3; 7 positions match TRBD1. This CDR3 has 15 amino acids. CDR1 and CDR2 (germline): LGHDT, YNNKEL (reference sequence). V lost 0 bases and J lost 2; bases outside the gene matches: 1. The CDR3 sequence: CASSQDQGAGNTIYF. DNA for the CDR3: TGTGCCAGCAGCCAAGATCAGGGGGCTGGAAACACCATATATTTT.

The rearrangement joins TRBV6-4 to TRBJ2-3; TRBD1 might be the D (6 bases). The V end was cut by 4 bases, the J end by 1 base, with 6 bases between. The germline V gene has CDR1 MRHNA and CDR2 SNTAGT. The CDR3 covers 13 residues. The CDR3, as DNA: TGTGCCAGCAGTGCAGGGGGCACAGATACGCAGTATTTT. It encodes CASSAGGTDTQYF.

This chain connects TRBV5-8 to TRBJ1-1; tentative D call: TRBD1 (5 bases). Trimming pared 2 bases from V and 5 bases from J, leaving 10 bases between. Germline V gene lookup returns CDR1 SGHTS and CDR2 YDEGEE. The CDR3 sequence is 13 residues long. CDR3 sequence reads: CASSLQGVTEAFF. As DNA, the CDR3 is TGTGCCAGCAGCTTACAAGGGGTTACTGAAGCTTTCTTT.

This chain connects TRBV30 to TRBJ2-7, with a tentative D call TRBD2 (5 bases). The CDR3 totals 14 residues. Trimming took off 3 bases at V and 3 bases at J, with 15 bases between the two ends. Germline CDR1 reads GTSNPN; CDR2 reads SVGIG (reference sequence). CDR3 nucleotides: TGTGCCTGGAGAAACCGCGGAGGATACTACGAGCAGTACTTC. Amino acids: CAWRNRGGYYEQYF.

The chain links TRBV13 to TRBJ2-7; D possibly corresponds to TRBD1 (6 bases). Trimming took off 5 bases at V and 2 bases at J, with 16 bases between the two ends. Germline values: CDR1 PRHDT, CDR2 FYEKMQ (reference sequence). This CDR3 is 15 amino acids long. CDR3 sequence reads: CASSAGTLDTYEQYF. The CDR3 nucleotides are TGTGCCAGCAGCGCCGGGACACTAGATACCTACGAGCAGTACTTC.

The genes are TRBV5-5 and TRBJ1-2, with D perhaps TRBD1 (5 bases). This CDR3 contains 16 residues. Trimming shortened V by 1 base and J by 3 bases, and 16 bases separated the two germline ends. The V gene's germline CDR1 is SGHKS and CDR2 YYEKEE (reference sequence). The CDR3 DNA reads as TGTGCCAGCAGCTTGCCTGCTAGGGCCAGGGACTATGGCTACACCTTC. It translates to CASSLPARARDYGYTF.

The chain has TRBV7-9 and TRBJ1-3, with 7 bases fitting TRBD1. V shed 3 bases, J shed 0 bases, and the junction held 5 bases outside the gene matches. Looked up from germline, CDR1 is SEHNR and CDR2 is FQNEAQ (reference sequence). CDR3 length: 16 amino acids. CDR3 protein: CASSFGQATSGNTIYF. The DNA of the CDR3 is TGTGCCAGCAGCTTCGGACAGGCAACCTCTGGAAACACCATATATTTT.

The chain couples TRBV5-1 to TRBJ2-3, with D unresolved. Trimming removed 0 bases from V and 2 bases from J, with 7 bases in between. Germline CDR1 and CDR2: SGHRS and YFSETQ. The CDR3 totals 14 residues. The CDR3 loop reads CASSLGGITDTQYF. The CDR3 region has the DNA TGCGCCAGCAGCTTGGGTGGAATCACAGATACGCAGTATTTT.

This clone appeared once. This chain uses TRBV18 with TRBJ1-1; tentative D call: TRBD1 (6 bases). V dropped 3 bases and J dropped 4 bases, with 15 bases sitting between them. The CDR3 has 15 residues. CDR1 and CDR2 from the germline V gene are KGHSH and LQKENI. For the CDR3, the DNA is TGTGCCAGCTCACCGCCCAGGGGAGCGGCCACTGAAGCTTTCTTT. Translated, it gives CASSPPRGAATEAFF.

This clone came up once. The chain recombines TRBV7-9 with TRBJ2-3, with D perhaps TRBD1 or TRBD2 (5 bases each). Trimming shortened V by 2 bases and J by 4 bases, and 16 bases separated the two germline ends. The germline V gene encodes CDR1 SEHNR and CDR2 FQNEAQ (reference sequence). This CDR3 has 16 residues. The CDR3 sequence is CASSLTGTVVADTQYF. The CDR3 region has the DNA TGTGCCAGCAGCTTAACCGGGACGGTGGTCGCAGATACGCAGTATTTT.

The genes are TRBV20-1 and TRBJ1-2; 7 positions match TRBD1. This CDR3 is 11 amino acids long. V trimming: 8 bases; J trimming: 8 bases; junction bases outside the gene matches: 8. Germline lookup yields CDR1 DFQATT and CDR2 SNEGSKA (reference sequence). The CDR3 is CSPWTGKGYTF. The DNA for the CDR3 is TGCAGTCCTTGGACAGGCAAAGGCTACACCTTC.